The present entry profiles one T cell receptor beta chain with its context. Researchers ran the PCR with 60 Vbeta and 13 Jbeta primers. Here immunoSEQ multiplex PCR was the method, and the copy in TCRdb shows in-frame clones only, minus some. In all, the sample yields 74,000 or so clones. This sample was included in a study of cytomegalovirus exposure and HLA in healthy donors. Per germline, CDR1 MNHNY and CDR2 SVGAGI (reference sequence). V lost 7 bases to trimming and J lost 4 bases; unmatched junction nucleotides: 7. The length of the CDR3 is 14 residues. The receptor comes from a woman between 55 and 75 years old in good health and CMV-seronegative. Specimen: PBMCs. The chain employs TRBV6-6 and TRBJ1-2, with 9 bases identical to TRBD1. The CDR3 DNA follows: TGTGCCAGCACCAGACAGGGGGAATCCTATGGCTACACCTTC. Protein sequence: CASTRQGESYGYTF.